The rows below give T cell receptor beta chains drawn from one sample of a study of blood T cell repertoires in COVID-19. Sequencing used immunoSEQ multiplex PCR; TCRdb keeps in-frame clones, though not all of them. This table has approximately 45,000 clones, around 85% appearing once. The sequencing input was peripheral blood. These receptor sequences come from a woman older than 75 with acute or convalescent COVID-19. Each CDR3 is given with its conserved first and last residue. A D gene is named only where the DNA matches it firmly. Only some rows state a clone size, as once, few, many or a class for expanded clones.

17	TRBJ1-3	TRBV10-3	few	TRBD1	CAISELTGGATGNTIYF	TGTGCCATCAGTGAGTTGACAGGGGGCGCTACGGGAAACACCATATATTTT
13	TRBJ1-5	TRBV29-1	-	-	CSVAREPNQPQHF	TGCAGCGTTGCCAGGGAACCAAATCAGCCCCAGCATTTT
15	TRBJ1-1	TRBV9	few	TRBD1	CASSVDAGGYTEAFF	TGTGCCAGCAGCGTAGATGCAGGGGGTTACACTGAAGCTTTCTTT
15	TRBJ1-5	TRBV19	-	-	CASSIMGQGIQPQHF	TGTGCCAGTAGTATAATGGGCCAGGGGATTCAGCCCCAGCATTTT
13	TRBJ2-2	TRBV24-1	-	-	CATSEKSTGELFF	TGTGCCACCAGTGAAAAGAGCACCGGGGAGCTGTTTTTT
15	TRBJ2-1	TRBV7-8	-	TRBD2	CASSFSNGGYNEQFF	TGTGCCAGCAGCTTCTCTAACGGGGGGTACAATGAGCAGTTCTTC
16	TRBJ1-1	TRBV6-5	-	-	CASSYWGPRGLTEAFF	TGTGCCAGCAGTTACTGGGGGCCCAGGGGCTTGACTGAAGCTTTCTTT
15	TRBJ1-6	TRBV6-5	-	TRBD1	CASSYSGTGGSTLHF	TGTGCCAGCAGTTACTCCGGGACAGGGGGGTCCACCCTCCACTTT
14	TRBJ2-5	TRBV5-1	-	-	CASSPSRAQETQYF	TGCGCCAGCAGCCCATCCAGGGCCCAAGAGACCCAGTACTTC
13	TRBJ1-1	TRBV12-3/TRBV12-4	-	-	CASSLEGAGEAFF	TGTGCCAGCAGTTTGGAAGGGGCGGGAGAAGCTTTCTTT
13	TRBJ2-7	TRBV6-5	-	TRBD1	CASSKDRRYEQYF	TGTGCCAGCAGCAAGGACAGGCGCTACGAGCAGTACTTC
14	TRBJ1-4	TRBV2	-	-	CASSEAGGVEKLFF	TGTGCCAGCAGTGAAGCAGGGGGTGTTGAAAAACTGTTTTTT
13	TRBJ1-6	TRBV6-1	-	TRBD1	CASSETGGPPLHF	TGTGCCAGCAGTGAAACAGGGGGACCACCCCTCCACTTT
16	TRBJ1-3	TRBV25-1	-	TRBD1	CASNSGTGYSGNTIYF	TGTGCCAGCAATTCCGGGACAGGTTACTCTGGAAACACCATATATTTT
16	TRBJ2-2	TRBV2	-	TRBD1	CASSGGGTANTGELFF	TGTGCCAGCAGTGGGGGTGGGACAGCGAACACCGGGGAGCTGTTTTTT
15	TRBJ1-3	TRBV5-8	-	-	CASSRHRESGNTIYF	TGTGCCAGCAGCAGACACAGGGAGTCTGGAAACACCATATATTTT
14	TRBJ1-3	TRBV3-1/TRBV3-2	-	-	CASSPPVSGNTIYF	TGTGCCAGCAGCCCTCCGGTGAGTGGAAACACCATATATTTT
12	TRBJ2-1	TRBV12-3/TRBV12-4	-	-	CASSPDRGEQFF	TGTGCCAGCAGTCCCGACCGAGGTGAGCAGTTCTTC
15	TRBJ1-6	TRBV5-1	-	TRBD1	CASSLRQGDNSPLHF	TGCGCCAGCAGCTTACGACAGGGGGATAATTCACCCCTCCACTTT
13	TRBJ2-2	TRBV10-2	once	-	CASNSQGPGELFF	TGCGCCAGTAACTCTCAGGGTCCCGGGGAGCTGTTTTTT
13	TRBJ2-5	TRBV25-1	-	-	CASVRGNQETQYF	TGTGCCAGCGTCAGGGGTAACCAAGAGACCCAGTACTTC
14	TRBJ1-2	TRBV9	once	-	CASSVADRSYGYTF	TGTGCCAGCAGCGTAGCTGACAGGAGCTATGGCTACACCTTC
11	TRBJ1-1	TRBV5-8	-	-	CASSLTVTVPF	TGTGCCAGCAGCTTGACAGTCACAGTGCCATTT
14	TRBJ1-2	TRBV5-4	-	TRBD1	CASSPLDRPYGYTF	TGTGCCAGCAGCCCCCTGGACAGGCCCTATGGCTACACCTTC
12	TRBJ2-1	TRBV16	-	-	CASSLEPPGQFF	TGTGCCAGCAGCCTAGAGCCTCCCGGGCAGTTCTTC
13	TRBJ2-7	TRBV5-1	-	-	CASSLTGPYEQYF	TGCGCCAGCAGCTTGACAGGGCCGTACGAGCAGTACTTC
15	TRBJ2-5	TRBV6-2/TRBV6-3	-	TRBD1	CASSYSKGGAETQYF	TGTGCCAGCAGTTACTCGAAAGGGGGCGCGGAGACCCAGTACTTC
15	TRBJ2-7	TRBV5-1	-	TRBD1	CASSYTGTASYEQYF	TGCGCCAGCAGCTACACCGGGACAGCTTCCTACGAGCAGTACTTC
14	TRBJ2-5	TRBV23-1	-	-	CASSQSGQGKTQYF	TGCGCCAGCAGTCAATCAGGGCAGGGAAAGACCCAGTACTTC
17	TRBJ2-3	TRBV11-2	-	TRBD2	CASSFRLAGAITDTQYF	TGTGCCAGCAGCTTCCGACTAGCGGGGGCCATCACAGATACGCAGTATTTT
13	TRBJ1-2	TRBV11-2	few	-	CASSPQDRHGYTF	TGTGCCAGCAGCCCACAGGATCGCCATGGCTACACCTTC
15	TRBJ1-4	TRBV28	-	-	CASRVPPVGHEKLFF	TGTGCCAGCAGAGTCCCGCCCGTGGGCCATGAAAAACTGTTTTTT
14	TRBJ1-1	TRBV5-1	-	-	CASSLQGTKSEAFF	TGCGCCAGCAGCCTACAGGGAACTAAGTCTGAAGCTTTCTTT
13	TRBJ2-3	TRBV9	-	-	CASSVEPTDTQYF	TGTGCCAGCAGCGTAGAGCCCACAGATACGCAGTATTTT
14	TRBJ1-4	TRBV10-1	-	-	CASSDEGVGEKLFF	TGCGCCAGCAGTGACGAGGGGGTCGGTGAAAAACTGTTTTTT
15	TRBJ2-2	TRBV7-2	-	-	CASSLALTNTGELFF	TGTGCCAGCAGCTTAGCGTTAACGAACACCGGGGAGCTGTTTTTT
14	TRBJ1-5	TRBV3-1/TRBV3-2	-	-	CASSQGGRNQPQHF	TGTGCCAGCAGCCAAGGAGGGAGAAATCAGCCCCAGCATTTT
15	TRBJ1-1	TRBV15	-	-	CATSRAPGQNTEAFF	TGTGCCACCAGCAGAGCCCCTGGGCAGAACACTGAAGCTTTCTTT
15	TRBJ1-4	TRBV2	-	-	CASSEFPFSNEKLFF	TGTGCCAGCAGTGAGTTCCCTTTCAGTAATGAAAAACTGTTTTTT
13	TRBJ1-2	TRBV10-3	-	TRBD1	CATSGDRDYGYTF	TGTGCCACGTCCGGGGACAGGGACTATGGCTACACCTTC
16	TRBJ2-1	TRBV5-1	-	TRBD2	CASRGSGGMGYNEQFF	TGCGCCAGCAGAGGAAGCGGGGGTATGGGTTACAATGAGCAGTTCTTC
19	TRBJ2-5	TRBV5-4	-	TRBD2	CASSRSPGLAGGLQETQYF	TGTGCCAGCAGCAGGAGCCCGGGACTAGCGGGGGGACTTCAAGAGACCCAGTACTTC
19	TRBJ1-3	TRBV19	-	TRBD1	CASSPRTGETLSSGNTIYF	TGTGCCAGTAGTCCTCGGACAGGTGAAACCCTCAGCTCTGGAAACACCATATATTTT
13	TRBJ1-1	TRBV12-3/TRBV12-4	-	TRBD1	CASSRGQGTEAFF	TGTGCCAGCAGCCGGGGACAGGGCACTGAAGCTTTCTTT
15	TRBJ2-2	TRBV4-2	-	TRBD2	CASSPGTSITGELFF	TGTGCCAGCAGCCCAGGGACTAGCATAACCGGGGAGCTGTTTTTT
14	TRBJ2-3	TRBV10-2	-	TRBD2	CASKLAGSGDTQYF	TGCGCCAGCAAATTAGCGGGGTCGGGAGATACGCAGTATTTT
15	TRBJ1-4	TRBV6-6	-	-	CASQISATGNEKLFF	TGTGCCTCCCAAATATCGGCCACAGGAAATGAAAAACTGTTTTTT
12	TRBJ1-2	TRBV10-3	-	TRBD1	CAISGTGGGYTF	TGTGCCATCAGTGGGACAGGGGGCGGCTACACCTTC
16	TRBJ2-1	TRBV19	-	TRBD2	CASSIDGRGGAGEQFF	TGTGCCAGTAGTATAGATGGTCGCGGGGGGGCGGGTGAGCAGTTCTTC
14	TRBJ1-4	TRBV7-8	-	TRBD1	CASSTEPYRGKLFF	TGTGCCAGCAGCACAGAACCCTACAGGGGAAAACTGTTTTTT